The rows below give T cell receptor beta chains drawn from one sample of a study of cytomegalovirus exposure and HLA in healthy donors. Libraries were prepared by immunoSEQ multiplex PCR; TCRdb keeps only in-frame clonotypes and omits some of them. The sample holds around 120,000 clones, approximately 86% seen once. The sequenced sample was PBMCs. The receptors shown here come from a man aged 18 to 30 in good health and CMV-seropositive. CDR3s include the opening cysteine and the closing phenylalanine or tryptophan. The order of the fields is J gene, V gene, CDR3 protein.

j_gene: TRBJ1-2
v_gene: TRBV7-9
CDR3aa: CASSSTPYGYTF

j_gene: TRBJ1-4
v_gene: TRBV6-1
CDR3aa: CASSVARGLTNEKLFF

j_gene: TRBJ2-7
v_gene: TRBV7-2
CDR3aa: CASSFEGYYEQYF

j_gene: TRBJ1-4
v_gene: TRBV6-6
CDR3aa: CASSYGLATNEKLFF

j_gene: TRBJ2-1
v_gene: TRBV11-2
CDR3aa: CASSSQAGTGDNEQFF

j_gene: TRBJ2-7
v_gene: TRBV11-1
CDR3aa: CASSPGQGVPHSYEQYF

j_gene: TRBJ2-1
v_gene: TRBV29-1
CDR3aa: CSVRTGGPYNEQFF

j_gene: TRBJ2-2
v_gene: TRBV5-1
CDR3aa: CASSDLQGAGELFF

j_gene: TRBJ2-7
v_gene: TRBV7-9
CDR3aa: CASSYDRDYEQYF

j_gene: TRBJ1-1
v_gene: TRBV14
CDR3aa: CASSPRGGNTEAFF

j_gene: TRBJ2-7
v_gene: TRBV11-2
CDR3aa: CASSSAGTAPYEQYF

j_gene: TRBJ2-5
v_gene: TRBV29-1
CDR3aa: CSASTSGGAGTQYF

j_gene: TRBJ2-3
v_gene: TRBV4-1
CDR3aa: CASSQEGTSSTDTQYF

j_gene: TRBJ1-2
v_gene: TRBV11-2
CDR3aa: CASSLGQTYGYTF

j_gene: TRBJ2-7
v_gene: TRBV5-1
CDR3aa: CASAEGSSYEQYF

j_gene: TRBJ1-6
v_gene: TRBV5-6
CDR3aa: CASSPRGDYNSPLHF